This TCR beta chain was identified during a study of OX40 agonist ivuxolimab in advanced cancers. Study at large: Across the patients, intravenous ivuxolimab was delivered every 2 weeks at 0.01 to 10 mg/kg.

Using immunoSEQ multiplex PCR, the repertoire was profiled, and TCRdb retains in-frame clones only, with some absent. The sample lists some 59,000 clones, 82% occurring once. Trimming cost V 4 bases and J 8 bases; bases outside gene matches: 4. CDR1 SGDLS and CDR2 YYNGEE come from the germline V gene. The CDR3 is 12 residues long. This clonotype was obtained from an adult with an advanced solid tumor such as melanoma, head and neck, liver or kidney cancer. The rearrangement joins TRBV9 to TRBJ1-1, with 8 bases fitting TRBD1. This sample comprised CD4+ or CD8+ T cells sorted from blood, obtained in a trial of the OX40 agonist ivuxolimab. CDR3 region: CASSLDRGEAFF. The CDR3 bases are TGTGCCAGCAGCCTTGACAGGGGAGAAGCTTTCTTT.